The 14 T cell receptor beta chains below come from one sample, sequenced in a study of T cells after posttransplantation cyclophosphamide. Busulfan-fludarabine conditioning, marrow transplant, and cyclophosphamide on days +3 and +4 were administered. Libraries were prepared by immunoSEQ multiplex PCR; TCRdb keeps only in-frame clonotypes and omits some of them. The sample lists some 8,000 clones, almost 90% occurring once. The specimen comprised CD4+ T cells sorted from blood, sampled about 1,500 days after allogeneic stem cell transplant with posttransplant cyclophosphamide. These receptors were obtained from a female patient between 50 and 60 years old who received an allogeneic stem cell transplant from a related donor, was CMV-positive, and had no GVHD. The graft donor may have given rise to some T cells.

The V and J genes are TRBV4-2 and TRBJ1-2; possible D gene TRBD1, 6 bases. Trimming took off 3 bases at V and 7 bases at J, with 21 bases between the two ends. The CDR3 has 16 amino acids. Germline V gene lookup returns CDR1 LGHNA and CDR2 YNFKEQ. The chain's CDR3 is CASSHDSNPGVGGYTF. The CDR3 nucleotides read TGTGCCAGCAGCCACGATTCCAATCCAGGGGTAGGTGGCTACACCTTC.

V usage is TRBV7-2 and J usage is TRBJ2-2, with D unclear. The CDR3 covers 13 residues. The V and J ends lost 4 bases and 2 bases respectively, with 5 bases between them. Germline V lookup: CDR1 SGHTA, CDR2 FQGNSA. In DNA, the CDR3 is TGTGCCAGCAGCTCTTTAAACACCGGGGAGCTGTTTTTT. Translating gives CASSSLNTGELFF. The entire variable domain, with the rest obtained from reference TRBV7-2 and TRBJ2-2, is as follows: GAGVSQSPSNKVTEKGKDVELRCDPISGHTALYWYRQSLGQGLEFLIYFQGNSAPDKSGLPSDRFSAERTGGSVSTLTIQRTQQEDSAVYLCASSSLNTGELFFGEGSRLTVL.

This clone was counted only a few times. Written as DNA, the CDR3 is TGTGCCAGCGGCAATCCGGGACAGGGGAATGGCTACACCTTC. Translating it yields CASGNPGQGNGYTF. The chain employs TRBV28 and TRBJ1-2, with 10 bases lining up with TRBD1. Germline loops: CDR1 MDHEN, CDR2 SYDVKM. V was pared by 8 bases and J by 6 bases, with 9 bases of the junction left unmatched. There are 14 residues in the CDR3.

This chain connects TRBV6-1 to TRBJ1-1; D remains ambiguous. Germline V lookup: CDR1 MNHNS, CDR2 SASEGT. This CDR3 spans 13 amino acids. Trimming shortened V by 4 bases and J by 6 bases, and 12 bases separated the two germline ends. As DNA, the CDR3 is TGTGCCAGCAGTGTTGGCAGTCGCCCTGAAGCTTTCTTT. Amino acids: CASSVGSRPEAFF.

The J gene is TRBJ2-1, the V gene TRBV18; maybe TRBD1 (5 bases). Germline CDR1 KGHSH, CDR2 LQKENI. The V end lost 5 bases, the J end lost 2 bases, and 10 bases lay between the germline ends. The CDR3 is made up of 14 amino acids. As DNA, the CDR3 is TGTGCCAGCTCAGCGACAGAGGCCTACAATGAGCAGTTCTTC. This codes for CASSATEAYNEQFF.

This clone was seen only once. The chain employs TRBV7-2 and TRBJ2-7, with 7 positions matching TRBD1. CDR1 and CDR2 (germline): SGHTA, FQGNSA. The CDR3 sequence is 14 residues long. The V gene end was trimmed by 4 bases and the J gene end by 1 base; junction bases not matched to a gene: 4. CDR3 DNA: TGTGCCAGCAGCTCCGACAGGGTTTCCTACGAGCAGTACTTC. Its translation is CASSSDRVSYEQYF.

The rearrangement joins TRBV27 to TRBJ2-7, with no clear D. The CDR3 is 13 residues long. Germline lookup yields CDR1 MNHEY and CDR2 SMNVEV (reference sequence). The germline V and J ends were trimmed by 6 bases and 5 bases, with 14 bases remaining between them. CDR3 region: CASSPWSRDEQYF. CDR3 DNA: TGTGCCAGCAGCCCATGGTCCCGCGACGAGCAGTACTTC.

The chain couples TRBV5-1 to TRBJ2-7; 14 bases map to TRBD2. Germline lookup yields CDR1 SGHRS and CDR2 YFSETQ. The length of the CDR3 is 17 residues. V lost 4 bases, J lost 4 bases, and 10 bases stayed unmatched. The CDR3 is CASSPLTSGGGWYEQYF. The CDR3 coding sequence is TGCGCCAGCAGCCCGCTGACTAGCGGGGGGGGGTGGTACGAGCAGTACTTC.

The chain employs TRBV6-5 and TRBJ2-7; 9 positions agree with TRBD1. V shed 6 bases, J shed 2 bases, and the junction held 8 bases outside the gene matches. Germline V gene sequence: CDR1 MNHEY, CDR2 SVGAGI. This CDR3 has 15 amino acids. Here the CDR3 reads CASRGLGQGPYEQYF. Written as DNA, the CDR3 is TGTGCCAGCAGAGGCCTTGGACAGGGGCCCTACGAGCAGTACTTC.

DNA for the CDR3: TGTGCCTGGAAAGAGGGAAACACCATATATTTT. Its protein product is CAWKEGNTIYF. The chain carries TRBV30 and TRBJ1-3; D remains unclear. Germline CDR1 is GTSNPN and CDR2 is SVGIG (reference sequence). The V and J ends lost 4 bases and 4 bases respectively, with 5 bases between them. CDR3 length: 11 residues.

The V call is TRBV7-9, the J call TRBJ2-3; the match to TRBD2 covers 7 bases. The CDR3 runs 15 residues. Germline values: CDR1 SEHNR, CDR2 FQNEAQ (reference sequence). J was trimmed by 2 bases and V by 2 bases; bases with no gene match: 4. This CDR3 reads CASSLIKRDTDTQYF. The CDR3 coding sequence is TGTGCCAGCAGCTTAATTAAGCGGGACACAGATACGCAGTATTTT.

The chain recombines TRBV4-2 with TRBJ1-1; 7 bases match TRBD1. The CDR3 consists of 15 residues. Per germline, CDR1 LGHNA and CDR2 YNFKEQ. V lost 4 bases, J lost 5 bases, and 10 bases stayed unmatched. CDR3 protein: CASSPRTGDATEAFF. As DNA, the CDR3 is TGTGCCAGCAGCCCCCGGACAGGTGATGCGACTGAAGCTTTCTTT.

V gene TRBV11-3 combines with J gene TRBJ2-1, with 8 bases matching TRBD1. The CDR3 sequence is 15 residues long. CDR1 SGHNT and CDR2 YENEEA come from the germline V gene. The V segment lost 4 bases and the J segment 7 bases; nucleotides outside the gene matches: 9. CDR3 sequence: CASSSQGAPSNEQFF. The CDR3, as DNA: TGTGCCAGCAGCTCCCAGGGGGCGCCGAGTAATGAGCAGTTCTTC.

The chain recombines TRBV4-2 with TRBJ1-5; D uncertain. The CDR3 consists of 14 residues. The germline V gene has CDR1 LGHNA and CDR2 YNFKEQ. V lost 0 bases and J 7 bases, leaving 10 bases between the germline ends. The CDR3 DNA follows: TGTGCCAGCAGCCAAGAACGTCAGCGGCAGCCCCAGCATTTT. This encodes CASSQERQRQPQHF.